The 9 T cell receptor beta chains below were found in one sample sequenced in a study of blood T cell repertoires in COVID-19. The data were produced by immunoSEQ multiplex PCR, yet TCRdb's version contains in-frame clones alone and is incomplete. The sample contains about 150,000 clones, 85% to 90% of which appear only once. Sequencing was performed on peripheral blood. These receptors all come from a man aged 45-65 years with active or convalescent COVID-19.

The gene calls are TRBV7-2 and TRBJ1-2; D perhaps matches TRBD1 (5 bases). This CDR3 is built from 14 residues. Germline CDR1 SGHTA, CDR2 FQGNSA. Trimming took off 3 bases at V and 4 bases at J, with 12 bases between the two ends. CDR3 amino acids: CASSFSGPPYGYTF. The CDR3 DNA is TGTGCCAGCAGCTTCTCAGGGCCTCCCTATGGCTACACCTTC.

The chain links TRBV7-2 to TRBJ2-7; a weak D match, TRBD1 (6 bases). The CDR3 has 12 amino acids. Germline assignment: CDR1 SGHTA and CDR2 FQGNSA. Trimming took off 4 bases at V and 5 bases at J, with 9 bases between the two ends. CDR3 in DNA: TGTGCCAGCAGCTATACAGGGCACGAGCAGTACTTC. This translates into CASSYTGHEQYF. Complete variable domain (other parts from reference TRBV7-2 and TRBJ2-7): GAGVSQSPSNKVTEKGKDVELRCDPISGHTALYWYRQSLGQGLEFLIYFQGNSAPDKSGLPSDRFSAERTGGSVSTLTIQRTQQEDSAVYLCASSYTGHEQYFGPGTRLTVT.

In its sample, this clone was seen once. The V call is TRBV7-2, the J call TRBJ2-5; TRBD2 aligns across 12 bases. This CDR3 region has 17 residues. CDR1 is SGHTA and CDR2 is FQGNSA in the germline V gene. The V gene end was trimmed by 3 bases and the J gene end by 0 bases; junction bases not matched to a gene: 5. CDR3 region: CASSFGLAGRNQETQYF. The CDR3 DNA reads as TGTGCCAGCAGCTTCGGACTAGCGGGGCGGAACCAAGAGACCCAGTACTTC. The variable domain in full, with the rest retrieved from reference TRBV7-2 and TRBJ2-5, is GAGVSQSPSNKVTEKGKDVELRCDPISGHTALYWYRQSLGQGLEFLIYFQGNSAPDKSGLPSDRFSAERTGGSVSTLTIQRTQQEDSAVYLCASSFGLAGRNQETQYFGPGTRLLVL.

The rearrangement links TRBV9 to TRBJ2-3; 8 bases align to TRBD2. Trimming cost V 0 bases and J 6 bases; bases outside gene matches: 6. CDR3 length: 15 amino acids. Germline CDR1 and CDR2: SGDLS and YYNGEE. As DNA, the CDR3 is TGTGCCAGCAGCGTAGTCGCAGCGGGGGAGGATACGCAGTATTTT. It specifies CASSVVAAGEDTQYF.

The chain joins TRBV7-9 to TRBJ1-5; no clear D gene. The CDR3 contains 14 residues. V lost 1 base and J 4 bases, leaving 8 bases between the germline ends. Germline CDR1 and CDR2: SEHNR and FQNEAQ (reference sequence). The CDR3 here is CASSLEGGNQPQHF. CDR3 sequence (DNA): TGTGCCAGCAGCTTAGAGGGAGGTAATCAGCCCCAGCATTTT.

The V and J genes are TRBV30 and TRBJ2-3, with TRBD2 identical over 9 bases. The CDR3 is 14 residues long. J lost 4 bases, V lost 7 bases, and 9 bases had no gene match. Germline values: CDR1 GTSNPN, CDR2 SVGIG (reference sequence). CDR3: CALFSSGMADTQYF. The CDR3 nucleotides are TGTGCCTTATTTTCTAGCGGGATGGCAGATACGCAGTATTTT.

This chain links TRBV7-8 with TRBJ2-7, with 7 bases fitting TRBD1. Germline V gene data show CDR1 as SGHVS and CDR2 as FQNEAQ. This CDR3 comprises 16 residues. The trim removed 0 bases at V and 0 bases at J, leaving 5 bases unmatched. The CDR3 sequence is CASSLAPDRSSYEQYF. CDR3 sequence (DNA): TGTGCCAGCAGCTTAGCGCCGGACAGGAGCTCCTACGAGCAGTACTTC.

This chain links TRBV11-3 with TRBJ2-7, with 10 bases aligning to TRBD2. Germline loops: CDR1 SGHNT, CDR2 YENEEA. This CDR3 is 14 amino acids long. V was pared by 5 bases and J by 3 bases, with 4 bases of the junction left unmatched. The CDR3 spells CASSPKREGYEQYF. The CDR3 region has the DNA TGTGCCAGCAGCCCCAAGCGGGAGGGCTACGAGCAGTACTTC.

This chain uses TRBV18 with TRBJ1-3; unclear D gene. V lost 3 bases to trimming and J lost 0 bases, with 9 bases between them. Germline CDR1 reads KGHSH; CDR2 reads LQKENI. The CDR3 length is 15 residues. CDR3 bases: TGTGCCAGCTCACCTGCCGGGGACTCTGGAAACACCATATATTTT. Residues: CASSPAGDSGNTIYF.